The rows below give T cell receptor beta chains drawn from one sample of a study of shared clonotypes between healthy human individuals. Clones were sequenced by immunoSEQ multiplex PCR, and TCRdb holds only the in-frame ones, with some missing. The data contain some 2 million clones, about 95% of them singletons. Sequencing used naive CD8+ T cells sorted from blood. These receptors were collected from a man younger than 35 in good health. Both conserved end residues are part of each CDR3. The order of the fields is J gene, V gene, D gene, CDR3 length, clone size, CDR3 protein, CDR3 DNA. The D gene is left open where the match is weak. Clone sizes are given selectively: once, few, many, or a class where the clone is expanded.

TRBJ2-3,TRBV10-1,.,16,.,CASSPTGLGSTDTQYF,TGCGCCAGCAGTCCTACAGGGTTGGGCAGCACAGATACGCAGTATTTT
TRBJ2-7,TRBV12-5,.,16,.,CASGLASGREGHEQYF,TGTGCTAGTGGTTTGGCAAGCGGTAGGGAAGGCCACGAGCAGTACTTC
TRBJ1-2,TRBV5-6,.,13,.,CASSLLAPLGYTF,TGTGCCAGCAGCTTGTTGGCCCCTCTTGGCTACACCTTC
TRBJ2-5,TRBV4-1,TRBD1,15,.,CASSQAPGGGETQYF,TGCGCCAGCAGCCAAGCGCCAGGGGGTGGAGAGACCCAGTACTTC
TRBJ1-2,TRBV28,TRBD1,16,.,CASSLLDRGPNYGYTF,TGTGCCAGCAGTCTCCTGGACAGGGGGCCTAACTATGGCTACACCTTC
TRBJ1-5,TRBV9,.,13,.,CASSGGDGQPQHF,TGTGCCAGCAGCGGTGGTGACGGTCAGCCCCAGCATTTT
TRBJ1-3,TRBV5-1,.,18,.,CASSLPFTWPFSGNTIYF,TGCGCCAGCAGCTTGCCGTTCACTTGGCCGTTCTCTGGAAACACCATATATTTT
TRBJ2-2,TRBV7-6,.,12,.,CASSSNTGELFF,TGTGCCAGCAGTTCGAACACCGGGGAGCTGTTTTTT
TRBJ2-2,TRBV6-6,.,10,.,CASSNGELFF,TGTGCCAGCAGTAACGGGGAGCTGTTTTTT
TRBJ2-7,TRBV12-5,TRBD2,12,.,CASGLASGPLYF,TGTGCTAGTGGTTTGGCTAGCGGGCCTTTGTACTTC
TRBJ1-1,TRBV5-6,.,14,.,CASSFGRMNTEAFF,TGTGCCAGCAGCTTTGGCCGGATGAACACTGAAGCTTTCTTT
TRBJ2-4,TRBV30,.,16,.,CAWSVQGSLAKNIQYF,TGTGCCTGGAGTGTACAAGGATCCCTAGCCAAAAACATTCAGTACTTC
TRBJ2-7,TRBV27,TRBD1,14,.,CASSTDRTRYEQYF,TGTGCCAGCAGTACGGACAGGACTCGTTACGAGCAGTACTTC
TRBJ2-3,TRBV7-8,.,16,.,CASSQDVHSSTDTQYF,TGTGCCAGCAGCCAAGACGTCCACTCCTCCACAGATACGCAGTATTTT
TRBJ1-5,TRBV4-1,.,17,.,CASSQDGGLGYNQPQHF,TGCGCCAGCAGCCAAGACGGGGGTCTCGGGTACAATCAGCCCCAGCATTTT
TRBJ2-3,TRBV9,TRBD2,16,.,CASSGTSGGAVDTQYF,TGTGCCAGCAGCGGAACTAGCGGGGGGGCCGTAGATACGCAGTATTTT
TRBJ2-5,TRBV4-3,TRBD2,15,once,CASSQDPGAGETQYF,TGCGCCAGCAGCCAAGATCCGGGAGCGGGGGAGACCCAGTACTTC
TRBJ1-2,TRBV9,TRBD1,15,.,CASSAGTGVSYGYTF,TGTGCCAGCAGCGCCGGGACAGGGGTTTCCTATGGCTACACCTTC